These 21 T cell receptor beta chains came from one sample sequenced in a study of blood T cell repertoires in COVID-19. Using immunoSEQ multiplex PCR, the repertoire was profiled, and TCRdb retains in-frame clones only, with some absent. The table records roughly 39,000 clones, 75% to 90% of them present only once. The sequencing input was peripheral blood. Receptors originate from a man between 25 and 39 years old with active or convalescent COVID-19.

The rearrangement joins TRBV21-1 to TRBJ2-5; the table's D call, TRBD1, has no DNA check behind it. TRBV21-1 counts as a pseudogene. There are 13 residues in the CDR3. The CDR3 nucleotides read TGTGCCAGCAGCGGACAGGGGCTGGAGACCCAGTACTTC. Translated: CASSGQGLETQYF.

This clone was found a few times. The chain carries TRBV2 and TRBJ1-2; 8 bases map to TRBD1. V lost 6 bases to trimming and J lost 5 bases; unmatched junction nucleotides: 2. CDR3 length: 12 amino acids. The germline CDR1 and CDR2 sequences are SNHLY and FYNNEI. The DNA of the CDR3 is TGTGCCAGCAGGGACAGGGTGTATGGCTACACCTTC. It yields the protein CASRDRVYGYTF.

On this clone itself: Other DNA sequences from this sample encode an identical CDR3 as well. The CDR3 coding sequence is TGTGCCATCAGTGAGACAGTGAACTATGGCTACACCTTC. Amino acid sequence: CAISETVNYGYTF. The J gene is TRBJ1-2, the V gene TRBV10-3; D gene unclear. Trimming pared 2 bases from V and 2 bases from J, leaving 6 bases between. There are 13 residues in the CDR3. Looked up from germline, CDR1 is ENHRY and CDR2 is SYGVKD.

The chain links TRBV6-5 to TRBJ1-2, with D possibly matching TRBD1 (5 bases). Trimming shortened V by 4 bases and J by 5 bases, and 14 bases separated the two germline ends. This CDR3 contains 14 residues. From germline, CDR1 is MNHEY and CDR2 SVGAGI. The CDR3 reads CASSSSSGWYGYTF. DNA for the CDR3: TGTGCCAGCAGTTCATCGTCAGGGTGGTATGGCTACACCTTC.

V is TRBV7-6 and J is TRBJ2-2; 12 bases are shared with TRBD2. The CDR3 extends over 17 amino acids. The germline gives CDR1 SGHVS, CDR2 FNYEAQ. J lost 5 bases, V lost 5 bases, and 9 bases had no gene match. CDR3 residues: CASSPIPSGGETGELFF. The CDR3 bases are TGTGCCAGCAGCCCGATCCCTAGCGGGGGGGAGACCGGGGAGCTGTTTTTT.

The chain is built from TRBV29-1 and TRBJ2-3; TRBD1 might be the D (6 bases). The CDR3 extends over 14 amino acids. V lost 7 bases, J lost 4 bases, and 18 bases lay in between. Looked up from germline, CDR1 is SQVTM and CDR2 is ANQGSEA. CDR3 DNA: TGCAGCGCAGTACAGGGAGTTGGCTCAGATACGCAGTATTTT. Its translation is CSAVQGVGSDTQYF.

This sequence joins TRBV11-3 and TRBJ1-5; 11 nucleotides match TRBD1. CDR3 length: 19 residues. The V gene end was trimmed by 0 bases and the J gene end by 1 base; junction bases not matched to a gene: 8. Germline V gene lookup returns CDR1 SGHNT and CDR2 YENEEA. The CDR3 region has the DNA TGTGCCAGCAGCTTAGATACGGGACAGGGGGGGAAGAGCAATCAGCCCCAGCATTTT. Protein sequence: CASSLDTGQGGKSNQPQHF.

The rearrangement uses TRBV2 and TRBJ1-2; D unclear. The V end was cut by 7 bases, the J end by 7 bases, with 19 bases between. CDR1 and CDR2 from the germline V gene are SNHLY and FYNNEI. The CDR3 is 14 residues long. The CDR3 region has the DNA TGTGCCAGCACCCTACAACGACTCTCCTCTGGCTACACCTTC. This translates into CASTLQRLSSGYTF. The full variable domain, with the rest looked up from reference TRBV2 and TRBJ1-2, is EPEVTQTPSHQVTQMGQEVILRCVPISNHLYFYWYRQILGQKVEFLVSFYNNEISEKSEIFDDQFSVERPDGSNFTLKIRSTKLEDSAMYFCASTLQRLSSGYTFGSGTRLTVV.

The chain couples TRBV7-8 to TRBJ2-7; TRBD2 aligns across 7 bases. CDR1 is SGHVS, CDR2 FQNEAQ, per germline. J was trimmed by 3 bases and V by 5 bases; bases with no gene match: 10. The CDR3 is 15 amino acids. The CDR3 nucleotides read TGTGCCAGCAGCCCTAGCGGAGAGGTCGACTACGAGCAGTACGTC. Translation gives CASSPSGEVDYEQYV.

This clone occurred a few times. The chain couples TRBV7-9 to TRBJ1-3, with D maybe TRBD1 (5 bases). This CDR3 is 17 amino acids long. V lost 4 bases to trimming and J lost 4 bases, with 20 bases between them. Germline-derived CDR1 and CDR2 are SEHNR and FQNEAQ (reference sequence). CDR3 nucleotide sequence: TGTGCCAGCAGCTCCGACCAGGGCGGCACGTGGGGAAACACCATATATTTT. Its translation: CASSSDQGGTWGNTIYF. The full variable domain, rest sourced from reference TRBV7-9 and TRBJ1-3, is DTGVSQNPRHKITKRGQNVTFRCDPISEHNRLYWYRQTLGQGPEFLTYFQNEAQLEKSRLLSDRFSAERPKGSFSTLEIQRTEQGDSAMYLCASSSDQGGTWGNTIYFGEGSWLTVV.

The gene calls are TRBV3-1 (or the pseudogene TRBV3-2) and TRBJ1-1; 7 bases agree with TRBD1. The CDR3 loop spans 14 amino acids. Losses at the gene ends were 5 bases for V and 5 bases for J; bases not matched to a gene: 8. Germline lookup yields CDR1 LGHDT and CDR2 YNNKEL (reference sequence). CDR3 coding DNA: TGTGCCAGCAGCTTCAAAGGGGGCAGAACTGAAGCTTTCTTT. As protein: CASSFKGGRTEAFF.

The CDR3 sequence is CASSEPRGLYEQYF. In DNA form, the CDR3 reads TGTGCCAGCAGTGAACCCAGGGGGCTCTACGAGCAGTACTTC. The chain has TRBV2 and TRBJ2-7; 8 nucleotides line up with TRBD1. The CDR3 has 14 residues. The V gene's germline CDR1 is SNHLY and CDR2 FYNNEI. Trimming removed 2 bases from V and 3 bases from J; junction bases left unmatched: 3.

The rearrangement joins TRBV5-1 to TRBJ1-1; 7 nucleotides agree with TRBD1. J gave up 3 bases and V 2 bases, and 4 bases lay outside the gene matches. This CDR3 is 14 amino acids long. The germline gives CDR1 SGHRS, CDR2 YFSETQ. The CDR3 region has the DNA TGCGCCAGCAGCTTCGTAGGGGGCGACACTGAAGCTTTCTTT. As protein: CASSFVGGDTEAFF.

This clone was observed a few times. The rearrangement links TRBV18 to TRBJ1-2; TRBD1 matches at 9 bases. Germline V gene sequence: CDR1 KGHSH, CDR2 LQKENI. CDR3 length equals 16 residues. V lost 0 bases, J lost 2 bases, and 4 bases stayed unmatched. CDR3 amino acids: CASSPPTGGINYGYTF. The CDR3 region has the DNA TGTGCCAGCTCACCACCGACAGGGGGAATCAACTATGGCTACACCTTC.

The V gene is TRBV25-1, the J gene TRBJ2-5; 9 bases map to TRBD1. V lost 1 base and J lost 6; bases outside the gene matches: 9. Germline CDR1 is MGHDK and CDR2 is SYGVNS. This CDR3 is built from 16 residues. In DNA, the CDR3 is TGTGCCAGCAGTGAATTGGGACAGGGCAATGAGAAGACCCAGTACTTC. Its translation: CASSELGQGNEKTQYF.

The V call is TRBV9, the J call TRBJ2-1; weak D call: TRBD2 (5 bases). The CDR3 spans 15 residues. V gave up 4 bases and J gave up 1 base, with 12 bases separating them. The germline V gene has CDR1 SGDLS and CDR2 YYNGEE. As DNA, the CDR3 is TGTGCCAGCAGCCCCGTTCGGGGATCCTACAATGAGCAGTTCTTC. It encodes CASSPVRGSYNEQFF.

The chain couples TRBV23-1 to TRBJ1-1, with D perhaps matching TRBD1 (5 bases). Being an ORF, TRBV23-1 has a function that is uncertain. The CDR3 has 15 amino acids. The ends were cut back, 0 bases at V and 3 bases at J, with 11 bases in the middle. The CDR3 region has the DNA TGCGCCAGCAGTCAATCGGGGGAGGTCTACACTGAAGCTTTCTTT. Translated, it gives CASSQSGEVYTEAFF.

This CDR3 reads CASSTGDGYTF. CDR3 DNA: TGTGCCAGCAGCACAGGGGATGGCTACACCTTC. The genes are TRBV12-3 or TRBV12-4 and TRBJ1-2, with 7 positions matching TRBD1. With V trimmed by 6 bases and J by 6 bases, 1 base remained unmatched. CDR3 size: 11 residues.

This sequence joins TRBV13 and TRBJ2-3, with D possibly matching TRBD2 (5 bases). V was cut by 0 bases and J by 2 bases, with 9 bases left in between. The CDR3 loop spans 15 amino acids. Germline loops: CDR1 PRHDT, CDR2 FYEKMQ (reference sequence). CDR3 amino acids: CASSLGWGDTDTQYF. For the CDR3, the DNA is TGTGCCAGCAGCTTAGGTTGGGGAGACACAGATACGCAGTATTTT.

The V call is TRBV3-1 (or the pseudogene TRBV3-2), the J call TRBJ2-1, with D tentatively TRBD2 (5 bases). CDR1 and CDR2 from the germline V gene are LGHDT and YNNKEL (reference sequence). The V end lost 3 bases, the J end lost 9 bases, and 18 bases lay between the germline ends. The CDR3 contains 15 residues. The CDR3 reads CASSHFQRLQPEQFF. In DNA form, the CDR3 reads TGTGCCAGCAGCCATTTCCAGCGGTTACAACCTGAGCAGTTCTTC.

V usage is TRBV29-1 and J usage is TRBJ2-6; TRBD2 matches 7 bases. This CDR3 comprises 15 residues. CDR1 and CDR2 from the germline V gene are SQVTM and ANQGSEA. Trimming cost V 3 bases and J 2 bases; bases outside gene matches: 4. The CDR3 DNA reads TGCAGCGTTGATGCGGGAGAAGCTGGGGCCAACGTCCTGACTTTC. It yields the protein CSVDAGEAGANVLTF.